This TCR beta chain was obtained from a study of blood T cells in healthy people across ages. Points from the study as a whole: Roughly linearly, TCR beta diversity per million T cells fell as age increased.

Each donor's blood draw was approximately 10 milliliters of peripheral blood. PBMCs were isolated at a quantity of at least 6 million per sample. This clonotype was counted only a few times. What it binds is unknown. Primed by a sample-barcoded 5' primer and a J-beta primer mix, a second PCR proceeded for roughly 7 to 11 cycles. With 12 random nucleotides, a template-switch adaptor tagged each individual cDNA molecule. TCRdb itself ran the 5' RACE reads through MiXCR, one entry per CDR3 protein. Of fewer than 1.5 million distinct CDR3 sequences detected, roughly 40% appear once; the ten largest clones hold 6.5% to 10%. The CDR3 has 17 amino acids. Trimming removed 1 base from V and 4 bases from J; junction bases left unmatched: 11. CDR1 and CDR2 from the germline V gene are MGHRA and YSYEKL.

The sample comprised blood. This clonotype was obtained from a woman between 18 and 29 years old in good health. The J gene is TRBJ1-2, the V gene TRBV4-1, with 8 bases that match TRBD1. The CDR3 DNA reads as TGCGCCAGCAGCCAAGCCCTGACGCGAGACAGGGGCTATGGCTACACCTTC. Its translation is CASSQALTRDRGYGYTF.